A single sample gave rise to the 15 T cell receptor beta chains below, sequenced in a study of Ad26.COV2.S vaccination and SARS-CoV-2 variants. Only in-frame clones appear in the TCRdb table, and some are missing; sequencing was by immunoSEQ multiplex PCR. In the table there are 440,000 or so clones, roughly 88% of which are singletons. Documented treatment: some 19 received Ad26.COV2.S at low or high dose, single or two shots; about 5 received placebo; per-sample allocation not given. Collection of the samples took place on day 63 after the first injection of vaccine or placebo. The specimen was peripheral blood, collected in a trial of Ad26.COV2.S vaccine versus placebo. The source of these receptors is a person aged 18-60 years who received the Ad26.COV2.S COVID-19 vaccine or a placebo.

The chain links TRBV6-2 or TRBV6-3 to TRBJ2-3; 12 nucleotides line up with TRBD2. Looked up from germline, CDR1 is MNHEY and CDR2 is SVGEGT. The J segment lost 4 bases and the V segment lost 1 base, leaving 12 bases of the junction unmatched. The CDR3 has 19 amino acids. CDR3 residues: CASSYLPGLAGTDADTQYF. In nucleotides, the CDR3 is TGTGCCAGCAGTTACTTACCGGGACTAGCGGGTACGGATGCAGATACGCAGTATTTT.

This clone was observed once. Germline is not matched at one junction end, which may reflect a read error. The V and J genes are TRBV27 and TRBJ2-6; D possibly corresponds to TRBD2 (6 bases). This CDR3 has 14 amino acids. Germline values: CDR1 MNHEY, CDR2 SMNVEV (reference sequence). CDR3 in DNA: TGTGCCACCAGTGGGAGGCCTGGGGCCAACGTCCTGACTTTC. Its protein product is CATSGRPGANVLTF.

The genes are TRBV19 and TRBJ2-1; perhaps D is TRBD1 or TRBD2 (5 bases each). The germline V and J ends were trimmed by 0 bases and 6 bases, with 18 bases remaining between them. CDR1 is LNHDA, CDR2 SQIVND, per germline (reference sequence). The length of the CDR3 is 17 residues. The CDR3: CASSIDWVEFGGNEQFF. CDR3 sequence (DNA): TGTGCCAGTAGTATAGACTGGGTCGAATTTGGGGGCAATGAGCAGTTCTTC.

J is TRBJ2-1 and V is TRBV4-1, with TRBD2 matching over 7 bases. Germline V gene data show CDR1 as MGHRA and CDR2 as YSYEKL. The V segment lost 0 bases and the J segment 7 bases; nucleotides outside the gene matches: 9. This CDR3 region has 16 residues. CDR3 protein: CASSQDIRGLPNEQFF. The CDR3 DNA follows: TGCGCCAGCAGCCAAGATATTAGGGGACTACCAAATGAGCAGTTCTTC.

This clone occurred once. The chain joins TRBV5-1 to TRBJ2-6, with TRBD1 as a possible D gene (6 bases). CDR3 length equals 18 residues. V gave up 2 bases and J gave up 0 bases, with 15 bases separating them. Germline V gene data show CDR1 as SGHRS and CDR2 as YFSETQ. The CDR3 coding sequence is TGCGCCAGCAGCTTAGCGACAGGTACCCTCTCTGGGGCCAACGTCCTGACTTTC. It yields the protein CASSLATGTLSGANVLTF.

The chain uses TRBV15 and TRBJ2-5; D is unclear. Germline CDR1 is LNHNV and CDR2 is YYDKDF (reference sequence). V was clipped by 1 base and J by 0 bases, with 9 bases between them. CDR3 length equals 15 residues. This CDR3 reads CATSRADTHQETQYF. The DNA for the CDR3 is TGTGCCACCAGCAGAGCCGACACACACCAAGAGACCCAGTACTTC.

This clone was seen more than once but under ten times. V usage is TRBV5-4 and J usage is TRBJ1-5; D call uncertain. V shed 0 bases and J shed 7 bases, with 8 bases lying between them. CDR3 length: 13 amino acids. The germline gives CDR1 SGHNT, CDR2 YYREEE (reference sequence). The CDR3 region is CASSLDRRQPQHF. CDR3 nucleotide sequence: TGTGCCAGCAGCTTGGATCGGAGGCAGCCCCAGCATTTT.

V is TRBV11-2 and J is TRBJ2-1, with D possibly TRBD2 on 6 matching bases. From germline, CDR1 is SGHAT and CDR2 FQNNGV. The CDR3 contains 12 residues. V shed 8 bases and J shed 8 bases, with 13 bases lying between them. The CDR3 is CASRGRGYEQFF. CDR3 in DNA: TGTGCCAGCCGGGGACGGGGGTATGAGCAGTTCTTC.

The V call is TRBV6-2 or TRBV6-3, the J call TRBJ2-5; 13 nucleotides line up with TRBD2. There are 19 residues in the CDR3. CDR1 and CDR2 (germline): MNHEY, SVGEGT. Trimming removed 2 bases from V and 9 bases from J; junction bases left unmatched: 18. The CDR3 loop is CASSYQLAGGRAEGLSQYF. DNA for the CDR3: TGTGCCAGCAGTTACCAACTAGCGGGAGGGCGGGCCGAGGGGCTGTCCCAGTACTTC.

This chain links TRBV19 with TRBJ2-3, with 8 nucleotides matching TRBD1. The CDR3 has 15 amino acids. Germline assignment: CDR1 LNHDA and CDR2 SQIVND (reference sequence). V lost 3 bases and J lost 2; bases outside the gene matches: 4. The CDR3 DNA is TGTGCCAGTAGTATTTCGACAGGGGACACAGATACGCAGTATTTT. Protein product: CASSISTGDTDTQYF.

The V call is TRBV2, the J call TRBJ2-1; D might be TRBD2 (6 bases). The CDR3 sequence is 16 residues long. Between the trimmed V and J ends, which lost 3 bases and 1 base, there was a span of 13 bases. The V gene's germline CDR1 is SNHLY and CDR2 FYNNEI. The CDR3 loop reads CASSEERARSYNEQFF. The CDR3 DNA reads as TGTGCCAGCAGTGAGGAGCGGGCGAGGTCCTACAATGAGCAGTTCTTC.

The gene calls are TRBV5-6 and TRBJ1-1; D is possibly TRBD1 (5 bases). CDR1 SGHDT and CDR2 YYEEEE come from the germline V gene. The CDR3 loop spans 14 amino acids. The V gene lost 0 bases and the J gene lost 2 bases, with 8 bases spanning the gap. CDR3 region: CASSLVRDNTEAFF. In nucleotides, the CDR3 is TGTGCCAGCAGCTTGGTCAGGGATAACACTGAAGCTTTCTTT.

Only one count was recorded for this clone. This chain connects TRBV6-4 to TRBJ2-6; D call uncertain. The CDR3 sequence is 13 residues long. Deletions cut 3 bases from V and 2 bases from J, with 2 bases between. Germline CDR1 and CDR2: MRHNA and SNTAGT. CDR3 in amino acids: CASSETGANVLTF. CDR3 bases: TGTGCCAGCAGTGAAACTGGGGCCAACGTCCTGACTTTC.

V is TRBV4-3 and J is TRBJ2-7, with 7 positions matching TRBD2. This CDR3 has 15 amino acids. In germline, CDR1 is LGHNA, CDR2 YSLEER. V was clipped by 1 base and J by 3 bases; unmatched bases: 6. DNA for the CDR3: TGCGCCAGCAGCCAAGGGTTGCGGGGGAACTACGAGCAGTACTTC. Translated: CASSQGLRGNYEQYF.

This chain connects TRBV19 to TRBJ1-6; 8 bases match TRBD1. Germline V gives CDR1 LNHDA, CDR2 SQIVND (reference sequence). This CDR3 contains 16 residues. Losses at the gene ends were 5 bases for V and 7 bases for J; bases not matched to a gene: 10. This CDR3 reads CASSPFRTGTNSPLHF. The DNA of the CDR3 is TGTGCCAGTAGTCCCTTCCGGACAGGGACCAATTCACCCCTCCACTTT. Variable domain in full (rest from reference TRBV19 and TRBJ1-6): DGGITQSPKYLFRKEGQNVTLSCEQNLNHDAMYWYRQDPGQGLRLIYYSQIVNDFQKGDIAEGYSVSREKKESFPLTVTSAQKNPTAFYLCASSPFRTGTNSPLHFGNGTRLTVT.